This TCR beta chain was recorded in a study of blood T cell repertoires in COVID-19. Looking at the study overall: The United States, Italy and Spain provided the acute and convalescent COVID-19 samples.

Produced via immunoSEQ multiplex PCR; TCRdb's table is partial and in-frame only. Seen here are fewer than 350,000 clones, 70% to 90% observed once, and the top ten hold roughly 4.3%. V lost 3 bases and J 5 bases, leaving 11 bases between the germline ends. CDR3 length equals 14 residues. Germline CDR1 and CDR2: LNHDA and SQIVND (reference sequence). The age range of participants was about 18 to 100 years, with residence in 20 to 25 US areas. This TCR derives from a woman aged 25 to 39 with acute COVID-19. The V call is TRBV19, the J call TRBJ1-5, with no clear D. Sequenced input: PBMCs or T cells enriched from blood (not recorded which). The CDR3 nucleotides read TGTGCCAGTAGTATCCCCGTCGGGTATCAGCCCCAGCATTTT. Its protein is CASSIPVGYQPQHF.